This record covers a single TCR beta chain. Original data processing: Cell counts per sample came from amplifying reference gene primers. Measured with immunoSEQ multiplex PCR; TCRdb has only the in-frame clones, and not every one. V and J calls and clone size follow that table, whereas D and trimming were derived from the DNA. The sample consists of tens of thousands of clones, roughly 90% of them appearing once. This entry belongs to a study of blood T cell repertoires in COVID-19. The wider study: Collection of acute and convalescent COVID-19 samples took place in the United States, Italy and Spain. T cells, B-cell-depleted T cells, or PBMCs supplied cDNA or gDNA.

The CDR3 is made up of 17 amino acids. V lost 2 bases and J lost 5, with 20 bases in between. CDR1 and CDR2 from the germline V gene are SGDLS and YYNGEE. This TCR was sampled from an elderly man in a cohort sampled during active COVID-19. This chain joins TRBV9 and TRBJ2-1, with TRBD2 as a possible D gene (7 bases). Input material: peripheral blood. The CDR3 nucleotides are TGTGCCAGCAGCGTCAGTTACGAGGGGGGGCGACACAATGAGCAGTTCTTC. It is translated as CASSVSYEGGRHNEQFF.